The TCR beta chain described here comes from a study of immune cell composition in non-small cell lung cancer. Repertoires were generated with immunoSEQ multiplex PCR, while TCRdb's copy carries only in-frame clones and drops some. There are over 2,500 clones in the sample; roughly 78% occur only once, and 9.5% to 15% lies in the top ten. Germline CDR1 SGHVS, CDR2 FQNEAQ. Germline trimming cut 5 bases from V and 4 bases from J; bases unmatched to any gene: 3. CDR3 length: 14 amino acids. The normal lung sample lay at least 3 cm, and maximally far, from the tumour. This clonotype originated in a human donor with non-small cell lung cancer. The donor label of this sample is uncertain. The chain is built from TRBV7-8 and TRBJ1-1; 11 nucleotides align to TRBD1. The specimen was non-adjacent lung tissue. The CDR3 loop reads CASSAGTGGTEAFF. Written as DNA, the CDR3 is TGTGCCAGCAGCGCAGGGACAGGGGGCACTGAAGCTTTCTTT.